This entry concerns a single T cell receptor beta chain. Other DNA variants within this sample encode the same CDR3. This sample was included in a study of blood T cell repertoires in COVID-19. Study-level background: From T cells, B-cell-depleted T cells, or PBMCs came the material, which was cDNA or gDNA.

Some clones are missing from TCRdb's copy, which holds only in-frame ones; the method was immunoSEQ multiplex PCR. The data hold approximately 280,000 clones, with 80% to 85% observed a single time. Germline assignment: CDR1 MNHEY and CDR2 SVGAGI. The CDR3 runs 13 residues. V dropped 8 bases and J dropped 3; count of bases not matched to a gene: 4. The chain links TRBV6-5 to TRBJ2-1; 7 bases are a match to TRBD2. Sequencing was carried out using PBMCs or T cells enriched from blood (not recorded which). The clonotype comes from a man aged 35-49 years who had been exposed to COVID-19. The CDR3 DNA sequence: TGTGCCAGCCGTCTAGCGGACTACAATGAGCAGTTCTTC. Its protein product is CASRLADYNEQFF.